The 10 T cell receptor beta chains below come from one sample, sequenced in a study of T-cell reconstitution after alpha-beta-depleted transplantation in children. It was with unique molecular identifiers that the TCRbeta library was prepared. TCRdb reprocessed the PCR reads via MiXCR and lists one record per CDR3 protein. The sample includes over 400,000 distinct CDR3 sequences, 9.5% to 15% of them seen just once. This material consisted of PBMCs from the stem cell graft donor, taken from the stem cell graft. Receptor source: a human donor who donated a stem cell graft to a child with combined immunodeficiency.

This rearrangement joins TRBV4-3 to TRBJ2-7, with 7 bases aligning to TRBD2. Per the germline V gene, CDR1 is LGHNA and CDR2 is YSLEER. This CDR3 comprises 16 residues. The V and J ends lost 0 bases and 2 bases, in that order; junction bases with no gene match: 7. The CDR3 here is CASSQDLASGTYEQYF. The CDR3 bases are TGCGCCAGCAGCCAAGATCTGGCTAGCGGAACCTACGAGCAGTACTTC.

The chain couples TRBV20-1 to TRBJ2-2, with D perhaps matching TRBD1 (6 bases). Looked up from germline, CDR1 is DFQATT and CDR2 is SNEGSKA (reference sequence). V was clipped by 3 bases and J by 4 bases, with 15 bases between them. The CDR3 covers 15 residues. CDR3 sequence reads: CSARTGHLGTGELFF. The CDR3 DNA sequence: TGCAGTGCTAGGACAGGCCACCTGGGCACCGGGGAGCTGTTTTTT.

The rearrangement uses TRBV27 and TRBJ2-5, with TRBD2 matching over 8 bases. From germline, CDR1 is MNHEY and CDR2 SMNVEV (reference sequence). The CDR3 runs to 15 residues. V shed 11 bases, J shed 0 bases, and the junction held 11 bases outside the gene matches. The CDR3 loop is CAARVASGYQETQYF. As DNA, the CDR3 is TGTGCCGCCCGGGTGGCTAGCGGGTACCAAGAGACCCAGTACTTC.

The chain has TRBV12-5 and TRBJ2-3; D not certain. The germline V and J ends were trimmed by 4 bases and 0 bases, with 8 bases remaining between them. CDR1 is LGHNT and CDR2 is FRNRAP in the germline V gene. This CDR3 has 14 amino acids. The CDR3 coding sequence is TGTGCTAGTGGTTCACCAGCGAGCACAGATACGCAGTATTTT. Its protein product is CASGSPASTDTQYF.

This clonotype was counted a few times. The CDR3 spells CASSNRVETQYF. CDR3 in DNA: TGTGCCAGCAGCAACAGGGTCGAGACCCAGTACTTC. This sequence joins TRBV12-3 or TRBV12-4 and TRBJ2-5; D might be TRBD1 (6 bases). The length of the CDR3 is 12 residues. The V gene lost 6 bases and the J gene lost 5 bases, with 10 bases spanning the gap.

The rearrangement uses TRBV6-1 and TRBJ2-3; 8 nucleotides line up with TRBD2. With V trimmed by 6 bases and J by 3 bases, 8 bases remained unmatched. Germline V gene data show CDR1 as MNHNS and CDR2 as SASEGT. This CDR3 has 15 residues. CDR3 sequence (DNA): TGTGCCAGCAGCCGCCCGGGACTAGTAACAGATACGCAGTATTTT. Its protein is CASSRPGLVTDTQYF.

There are a few counts of this clonotype. The chain links TRBV5-1 to TRBJ2-2, with TRBD1 as a possible D gene (6 bases). The germline V gene encodes CDR1 SGHRS and CDR2 YFSETQ. This CDR3 contains 16 residues. V was trimmed by 1 base and J by 1 base, leaving 11 bases between them. The CDR3 DNA follows: TGCGCCAGCAGCTTGACCGGGACATTGAACACCGGGGAGCTGTTTTTT. Its translation is CASSLTGTLNTGELFF.

The sample holds a few counts of this clonotype. The chain employs TRBV15 and TRBJ2-3; D is possibly TRBD2 (6 bases). Per the germline V gene, CDR1 is LNHNV and CDR2 is YYDKDF (reference sequence). CDR3 length: 15 residues. V dropped 4 bases and J dropped 7 bases, with 18 bases sitting between them. The CDR3 sequence: CATSIPRGSGYTQYF. Written as DNA, the CDR3 is TGTGCCACCAGCATCCCCCGGGGTAGCGGATATACGCAGTATTTT. The full variable domain, rest sourced from reference TRBV15 and TRBJ2-3, is DAMVIQNPRYQVTQFGKPVTLSCSQTLNHNVMYWYQQKSSQAPKLLFHYYDKDFNNEADTPDNFQSRRPNTSFCFLDIRSPGLGDTAMYLCATSIPRGSGYTQYFGPGTRLTVL.

This clonotype showed up just a few times. The chain uses TRBV29-1 and TRBJ2-7, with TRBD1 matching 8 bases. Germline assignment: CDR1 SQVTM and CDR2 ANQGSEA. V shed 7 bases and J 2 bases; nucleotides not matched to a gene: 7. This CDR3 is 13 amino acids long. CDR3 region: CSAGQGQAYEQYF. CDR3 DNA: TGCAGCGCCGGACAGGGACAGGCCTACGAGCAGTACTTC.

The chain recombines TRBV7-9 with TRBJ1-1; D call uncertain. The CDR3 loop spans 16 amino acids. Germline V gene sequence: CDR1 SEHNR, CDR2 FQNEAQ (reference sequence). V shed 10 bases and J shed 0 bases, with 21 bases lying between them. CDR3 bases: TGTGCCATCCTACCGGCCCCGAGGCCCTTGAACACTGAAGCTTTCTTT. This translates into CAILPAPRPLNTEAFF.